This T cell receptor beta chain was captured by sequencing in a study of siplizumab effects on memory and regulatory T cells. Study-wide results and limits: Siplizumab significantly decreased alloreactive sequences from unstimulated CD4+ memory cells.

A note on this clone: Its antigen remains unknown.

With 6 bases removed from V and 6 bases from J, the gap between germline ends came to 20 bases. CDR1 and CDR2 (germline): SQVTM, ANQGSEA. This CDR3 is built from 14 residues. Sequenced by immunoSEQ multiplex PCR; TCRdb stores in-frame clones only, minus some. Of approximately 90,000 clones listed, nearly 95% are singletons. Sequenced material: non-Treg CD4+ T cells sorted from blood. This chain connects TRBV29-1 to TRBJ1-2; the D is unclear. This TCR was sampled from a human donor in good health. CDR3 DNA: TGCAGCGTGGCCCGTGGTCAGGTAAAGGATGGCTACACCTTC. Translated, it gives CSVARGQVKDGYTF.